This TCR beta chain was profiled in a study of T cell changes during pregnancy in multiple sclerosis. This table comes from immunoSEQ multiplex PCR, and its TCRdb copy is limited to in-frame clones, with some not included. The sample shows about 13,000 clones, roughly 88% of them seen only once. Germline trimming cut 5 bases from V and 8 bases from J; bases unmatched to any gene: 9. Germline CDR1 is SGHVS and CDR2 is FNYEAQ. The CDR3 consists of 14 residues. The receptor's source is a female donor in good health, enrolled as a control in a pregnancy study. The sample was CD8+ T cells from peripheral blood mononuclear cells, taken after pregnancy. The V and J genes are TRBV7-6 and TRBJ1-3; 7 nucleotides agree with TRBD1. CDR3 nucleotides: TGTGCCAGCAGCGATACAGGGGACCGGGACACCATATATTTT. This sequence encodes CASSDTGDRDTIYF.